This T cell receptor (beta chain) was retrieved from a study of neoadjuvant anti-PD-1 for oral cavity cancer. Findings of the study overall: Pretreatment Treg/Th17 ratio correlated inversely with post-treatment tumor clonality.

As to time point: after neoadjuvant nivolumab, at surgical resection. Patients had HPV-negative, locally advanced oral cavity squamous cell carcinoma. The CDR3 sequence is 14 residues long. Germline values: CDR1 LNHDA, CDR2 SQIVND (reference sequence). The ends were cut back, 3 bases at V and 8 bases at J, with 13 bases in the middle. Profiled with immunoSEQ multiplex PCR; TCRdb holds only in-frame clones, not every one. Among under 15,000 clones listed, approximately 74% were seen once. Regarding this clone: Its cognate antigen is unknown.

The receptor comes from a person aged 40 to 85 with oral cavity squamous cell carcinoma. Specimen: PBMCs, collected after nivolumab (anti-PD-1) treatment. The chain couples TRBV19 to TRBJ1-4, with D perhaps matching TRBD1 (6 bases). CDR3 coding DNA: TGTGCCAGTAGTATTTCAGGGGAGGTAGAAAAACTGTTTTTT. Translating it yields CASSISGEVEKLFF.